The 26 T cell receptor beta chains below come from one sample, sequenced in a study of T cell responses to AZD1222 COVID-19 vaccine. Some clones are missing from TCRdb's copy, which holds only in-frame ones; the method was immunoSEQ multiplex PCR. The sample has over 150,000 clones; approximately 92% are singletons. The sequencing used peripheral blood, collected on day 0 of AZD1222 vaccination. Every receptor here comes from an adult in good health.

The rearrangement links TRBV7-2 to TRBJ1-2; D gene unclear. Germline assignment: CDR1 SGHTA and CDR2 FQGNSA. V was pared by 2 bases and J by 7 bases, with 11 bases between. The CDR3 covers 13 residues. CDR3 sequence reads: CASSLSEGFGYTF. The CDR3 DNA reads TGTGCCAGCAGCTTATCGGAGGGATTTGGCTACACCTTC.

This sequence joins TRBV4-1 and TRBJ2-1, with a weak D call TRBD2 (7 bases). CDR3 length: 16 amino acids. V lost 3 bases and J lost 3, with 15 bases in between. Germline CDR1 reads MGHRA; CDR2 reads YSYEKL. CDR3 sequence reads: CASSQAAGALYNEQFF. In DNA, the CDR3 is TGCGCCAGCAGCCAGGCGGCGGGGGCTCTCTACAATGAGCAGTTCTTC.

The rearrangement uses TRBV18 and TRBJ1-1, with no clear D. Germline lookup yields CDR1 KGHSH and CDR2 LQKENI. The CDR3 has 15 residues. The V end lost 0 bases, the J end lost 5 bases, and 13 bases lay between the germline ends. The CDR3 nucleotides are TGTGCCAGCTCACCACCGGAGGAGAGAATTACTGAAGCTTTCTTT. As protein: CASSPPEERITEAFF.

V usage is TRBV3-1 (or the pseudogene TRBV3-2) and J usage is TRBJ2-1; 15 bases agree with TRBD2. J was trimmed by 10 bases and V by 8 bases; bases with no gene match: 3. The length of the CDR3 is 13 residues. Germline values: CDR1 LGHDT, CDR2 YNNKEL (reference sequence). CDR3 in amino acids: CASRTSGGAEQFF. The CDR3 nucleotides read TGTGCCAGCCGGACTAGCGGGGGGGCCGAGCAGTTCTTC.

The chain links TRBV30 to TRBJ1-5, with D unclear. Germline V gene lookup returns CDR1 GTSNPN and CDR2 SVGIG (reference sequence). V lost 4 bases and J 3 bases, leaving 13 bases between the germline ends. This CDR3 region has 14 residues. The CDR3 loop is CAWKANRYNQPQHF. In DNA, the CDR3 is TGTGCCTGGAAGGCGAACAGATACAATCAGCCCCAGCATTTT.

The genes are TRBV18 and TRBJ2-7; 8 nucleotides agree with TRBD1. Germline CDR1 KGHSH, CDR2 LQKENI. The CDR3 length is 15 residues. V was pared by 4 bases and J by 4 bases, with 9 bases of the junction left unmatched. The CDR3: CASSRGAGGAYEQYF. The CDR3 region has the DNA TGTGCCAGCTCACGCGGGGCAGGGGGCGCGTACGAGCAGTACTTC.

This rearrangement joins TRBV30 to TRBJ2-4; no clear D. CDR1 and CDR2 from the germline V gene are GTSNPN and SVGIG (reference sequence). CDR3 length equals 18 residues. V was cut by 4 bases and J by 0 bases, with 22 bases left in between. CDR3 region: CAWTDPLRMSRAKNIQYF. The CDR3 region has the DNA TGTGCCTGGACCGACCCCCTCAGGATGAGCCGAGCCAAAAACATTCAGTACTTC.

The chain uses TRBV24-1 and TRBJ1-2; D remains unclear. The V end was cut by 6 bases, the J end by 3 bases, with 10 bases between. CDR1 and CDR2 from the germline V gene are KGHDR and SFDVKD. The CDR3 runs 13 residues. The CDR3 DNA follows: TGTGCCACCAGTCAGATAGGCCACTATGGCTACACCTTC. Residues: CATSQIGHYGYTF.

The chain couples TRBV19 to TRBJ1-1; D not resolved. Germline V gene lookup returns CDR1 LNHDA and CDR2 SQIVND (reference sequence). The CDR3 extends over 12 amino acids. V gave up 10 bases and J gave up 1 base, with 10 bases separating them. The CDR3 here is CATGLRNTEAFF. The DNA of the CDR3 is TGTGCCACGGGCCTAAGGAACACTGAAGCTTTCTTT.

The chain uses TRBV30 and TRBJ2-3, with 8 bases aligning to TRBD1. The CDR3 extends over 14 amino acids. Germline CDR1 and CDR2: GTSNPN and SVGIG (reference sequence). V was clipped by 5 bases and J by 1 base; unmatched bases: 5. The DNA for the CDR3 is TGTGCCTGGGCCAGGGGGCACGGCACAGATACGCAGTATTTT. This codes for CAWARGHGTDTQYF. Using reference TRBV30 and TRBJ2-3 for the parts outside the CDR3, the full variable domain is SQTIHQWPATLVQPVGSPLSLECTVEGTSNPNLYWYRQAAGRGLQLLFYSVGIGQISSEVPQNLSASRPQDRQFILSSKKLLLSDSGFYLCAWARGHGTDTQYFGPGTRLTVL.

The chain is built from TRBV14 and TRBJ1-2; the D gene is possibly TRBD1 (6 bases). V gave up 0 bases and J gave up 8 bases, with 19 bases separating them. The V gene's germline CDR1 is SGHDN and CDR2 FVKESK. This CDR3 is built from 16 residues. This CDR3 reads CASSQDWRTAQGGYTF. CDR3 coding DNA: TGTGCCAGCAGCCAAGACTGGAGGACAGCCCAGGGGGGCTACACCTTC.

The chain carries TRBV5-6 and TRBJ1-4; D might be TRBD1 (5 bases). Germline V CDR1 and CDR2: SGHDT, YYEEEE. The CDR3 runs 13 residues. V shed 4 bases and J shed 16 bases, with 20 bases lying between them. The CDR3 reads CASSVSPGPREFF. DNA of the CDR3: TGTGCCAGCAGCGTATCTCCGGGACCTCGGGAGTTTTTT.

The chain uses TRBV9 and TRBJ1-6; D call uncertain. Germline CDR1 SGDLS, CDR2 YYNGEE. CDR3 length: 15 residues. With 3 bases removed from V and 9 bases from J, the gap between germline ends came to 16 bases. The CDR3 bases are TGTGCCAGCAGCGATGCGGGAAGGGCGTCTTCACCCCTCCACTTT. It specifies CASSDAGRASSPLHF.

The rearrangement joins TRBV3-1 (or the pseudogene TRBV3-2) to TRBJ2-7; D is perhaps TRBD1 (6 bases). V shed 1 base and J shed 7 bases, with 8 bases lying between them. The CDR3 has 12 amino acids. CDR1 is LGHDT and CDR2 is YNNKEL in the germline V gene (reference sequence). The CDR3 loop is CASSQGRGEQYF. CDR3 nucleotides: TGTGCCAGCAGCCAAGGCAGGGGTGAGCAGTACTTC.

This clone showed up just once. This rearrangement joins TRBV3-1 (or the pseudogene TRBV3-2) to TRBJ1-2; 9 nucleotides match TRBD1. The CDR3 is 16 amino acids. Germline-derived CDR1 and CDR2 are LGHDT and YNNKEL (reference sequence). V lost 4 bases to trimming and J lost 4 bases; unmatched junction nucleotides: 10. The CDR3 is CASSPLTGGRGYGYTF. The CDR3 DNA follows: TGTGCCAGCAGCCCCCTCACAGGGGGCCGCGGCTATGGCTACACCTTC.

The V call is TRBV28, the J call TRBJ2-7; the D gene is possibly TRBD2 (5 bases). Germline V gene data show CDR1 as MDHEN and CDR2 as SYDVKM. Trimming took off 2 bases at V and 2 bases at J, with 7 bases between the two ends. CDR3 length equals 13 residues. As DNA, the CDR3 is TGTGCCAGCAGTTTACCCGGGGCCTACGAGCAGTACGTC. This translates into CASSLPGAYEQYV.

J is TRBJ1-1 and V is TRBV27, with D perhaps TRBD1 (5 bases). V gave up 1 base and J gave up 7 bases, with 16 bases separating them. The CDR3 has 15 amino acids. From germline, CDR1 is MNHEY and CDR2 SMNVEV (reference sequence). CDR3 in DNA: TGTGCCAGCAGTTTATGGGGCGGAGTAACGGGTGAAGCTTTCTTT. Protein: CASSLWGGVTGEAFF.

The V call is TRBV24-1, the J call TRBJ2-1; 7 bases are a match to TRBD2. Germline CDR1 and CDR2: KGHDR and SFDVKD. This CDR3 contains 14 residues. The trim removed 8 bases at V and 8 bases at J, leaving 11 bases unmatched. In DNA, the CDR3 is TGTGCCACCAACTTGAGGACTAGAGGTGATGAGCAGTTCTTC. Protein sequence: CATNLRTRGDEQFF.

The rearrangement links TRBV30 to TRBJ1-1, with unresolved D. Trimming took 2 bases from V and 0 from J, leaving 7 bases between them. The CDR3 runs to 13 residues. Per germline, CDR1 GTSNPN and CDR2 SVGIG (reference sequence). CDR3 DNA sequence: TGTGCCTGGAGTCGCCCATTGAACACTGAAGCTTTCTTT. Translated, it gives CAWSRPLNTEAFF.

The CDR3 DNA reads as TGTGCCAGCAGTTACCTCCCCGGGGGGAGCCAACCCTACGAGCAGTACTTC. It specifies CASSYLPGGSQPYEQYF. V and J are TRBV6-2 or TRBV6-3 and TRBJ2-7; 7 bases are shared with TRBD2. V shed 2 bases, J shed 2 bases, and the junction held 12 bases outside the gene matches. Germline V gene sequence: CDR1 MNHEY, CDR2 SVGEGT. This CDR3 contains 17 residues.

DNA for the CDR3: TGTGCCAGCAGTAGCAGGGACATCGTTGAGTACGTC. Translation gives CASSSRDIVEYV. The rearrangement links TRBV28 to TRBJ2-7, with TRBD1 as a possible D gene (6 bases). Germline CDR1 reads MDHEN; CDR2 reads SYDVKM. This CDR3 is built from 12 residues. The V and J ends lost 5 bases and 11 bases respectively, with 16 bases between them.

The gene calls are TRBV24-1 and TRBJ2-3; D unclear. The CDR3 is made up of 13 amino acids. In germline, CDR1 is KGHDR, CDR2 SFDVKD. The V gene lost 3 bases and the J gene lost 4 bases, with 7 bases spanning the gap. CDR3 amino acids: CATSDDGPDTQYF. The DNA of the CDR3 is TGTGCCACCAGTGATGATGGGCCAGATACGCAGTATTTT.

The CDR3 is CASSSQRPLNTEAFF. In DNA, the CDR3 is TGTGCCAGCAGTTCGCAAAGGCCGCTGAACACTGAAGCTTTCTTT. The rearrangement uses TRBV27 and TRBJ1-1; the D is unclear. V lost 4 bases and J 0 bases, leaving 12 bases between the germline ends. Germline V gene data show CDR1 as MNHEY and CDR2 as SMNVEV (reference sequence). This CDR3 has 15 residues.

The CDR3 protein is CASSLGETYEQYV. The DNA of the CDR3 is TGTGCCAGCAGCCTCGGGGAAACCTACGAGCAGTACGTC. J is TRBJ2-7 and V is TRBV3-1 (or the pseudogene TRBV3-2); D is possibly TRBD2 (5 bases). This CDR3 has 13 amino acids. V gave up 4 bases and J gave up 2 bases, with 9 bases separating them. Germline assignment: CDR1 LGHDT and CDR2 YNNKEL (reference sequence).

The gene calls are TRBV28 and TRBJ1-5; D uncertain. The germline CDR1 and CDR2 sequences are MDHEN and SYDVKM. V lost 2 bases and J 8 bases, leaving 13 bases between the germline ends. This CDR3 is 14 amino acids long. CDR3 loop: CASSLPRGPEPQHF. DNA for the CDR3: TGTGCCAGCAGTTTACCGAGAGGCCCAGAGCCCCAGCATTTT.

The chain employs TRBV19 and TRBJ2-1, with TRBD2 as a possible D gene (5 bases). CDR1 and CDR2 from the germline V gene are LNHDA and SQIVND (reference sequence). V lost 6 bases, J lost 2 bases, and 14 bases lay in between. This CDR3 is 15 amino acids long. The CDR3 here is CASRPREGTYNEQFF. CDR3 nucleotides: TGTGCCAGTAGACCTCGAGAGGGAACCTACAATGAGCAGTTCTTC.